What follows are 22 T cell receptor beta chains derived from one specimen sequenced in a study of blood T cells in healthy people across ages. PCR was performed a second time for about 7 to 11 cycles using a sample-barcoded 5' primer and a J-beta primer mix. TCRdb reanalysed the 5' RACE reads using MiXCR and keeps one entry per CDR3 protein. The sample has almost 1 million distinct CDR3 sequences; 51% are singletons. The sample was blood. The receptors derive from a woman aged 55-75 years in good health.

The chain uses TRBV20-1 and TRBJ2-7, with D possibly TRBD1 on 6 matching bases. This CDR3 is built from 15 residues. CDR1 DFQATT and CDR2 SNEGSKA come from the germline V gene (reference sequence). V lost 2 bases, J lost 2 bases, and 16 bases lay in between. CDR3 sequence (DNA): TGCAGTGCTAGAAATACGGACAGACCCACCTACGAGCAGTACTTC. Encoded protein: CSARNTDRPTYEQYF.

This clonotype was picked up a small number of times. This chain joins TRBV28 and TRBJ2-3; no firm D call. Germline CDR1 and CDR2: MDHEN and SYDVKM. V was pared by 2 bases and J by 2 bases, with 8 bases between. The CDR3 runs to 14 residues. CDR3 protein: CASSLRANTDTQYF. The CDR3 nucleotides read TGTGCCAGCAGTTTAAGGGCTAACACAGATACGCAGTATTTT.

Only a few counts were recorded for this clonotype. This sequence joins TRBV5-8 and TRBJ2-4; D unclear. The DNA end is more similar to TRBJ2-7, so the J call may be wrong. CDR1 is SGHTS and CDR2 is YDEGEE in the germline V gene. The CDR3 totals 15 residues. The chain's CDR3 is CASSLKVGRSYEQYF. CDR3 DNA sequence: TGTGCCAGCAGCTTGAAGGTCGGTCGATCCTACGAGCAGTACTTC.

This chain joins TRBV5-6 and TRBJ2-2; D is undetermined. Trimming took 3 bases from V and 4 from J, leaving 19 bases between them. This CDR3 has 17 amino acids. Germline V lookup: CDR1 SGHDT, CDR2 YYEEEE. In nucleotides, the CDR3 is TGTGCCAGCAGCTCCGGTCCAGTCACCCAGAGCACCGGGGAGCTGTTTTTT. This codes for CASSSGPVTQSTGELFF.

As regards this clonotype: The germline gene is not matched at one end of the junction; a read error may be the cause. The genes are TRBV13 and TRBJ2-4; D call uncertain. The assigned J gene may be wrong: the sequence end matches TRBJ2-7 better. From germline, CDR1 is PRHDT and CDR2 FYEKMQ (reference sequence). The CDR3 is made up of 15 amino acids. Here the CDR3 reads CAGSPYTGRGYEQYF. The CDR3 coding sequence is TGTGCCGGCAGCCCCTACACGGGTCGTGGCTACGAGCAGTACTTC.

This chain connects TRBV28 to TRBJ2-7; no definite D call. V was pared by 0 bases and J by 5 bases, with 5 bases between. The V gene's germline CDR1 is MDHEN and CDR2 SYDVKM. The CDR3 is 12 amino acids. Here the CDR3 reads CASSLWGDEQYF. As DNA, the CDR3 is TGTGCCAGCAGTTTATGGGGCGACGAGCAGTACTTC.

A few counts support this clonotype. The V call is TRBV12-3 or TRBV12-4, the J call TRBJ2-1; D not resolved. The V and J ends lost 6 bases and 11 bases respectively, with 14 bases between them. The CDR3 contains 12 residues. The CDR3 protein is CASRPLGSQQFF. The CDR3 nucleotides are TGTGCCAGCAGGCCTCTAGGCTCCCAGCAGTTCTTC.

This chain joins TRBV20-1 and TRBJ2-1; maybe TRBD2 (6 bases). Trimming cost V 1 base and J 3 bases, with 16 bases left between them. CDR3 size: 16 residues. Germline loops: CDR1 DFQATT, CDR2 SNEGSKA (reference sequence). CDR3 sequence: CSARAVWDSDYNEQFF. The CDR3 DNA follows: TGCAGTGCTAGAGCAGTGTGGGACTCCGACTACAATGAGCAGTTCTTC.

This clonotype was found a few times. V and J are TRBV16 and TRBJ2-2, with 7 positions matching TRBD2. The CDR3 runs to 17 residues. J lost 2 bases, V lost 0 bases, and 6 bases had no gene match. Germline loops: CDR1 KGHSY, CDR2 FQNENV. CDR3 sequence (DNA): TGTGCCAGCAGCCAATCGGTGCTAGCGGACAACACCGGGGAGCTGTTTTTT. This encodes CASSQSVLADNTGELFF.

The genes are TRBV6-2 or TRBV6-3 and TRBJ2-7; possibly TRBD2 for D (6 bases). The CDR3 is 12 residues long. V shed 7 bases and J shed 3 bases, with 10 bases lying between them. Germline V CDR1 and CDR2: MNHEY, SVGEGT. CDR3 residues: CASITGLYEQYF. The CDR3 nucleotides read TGTGCCAGCATTACGGGACTCTACGAGCAGTACTTC.

V and J are TRBV7-2 and TRBJ2-3, with D uncertain. The germline V gene encodes CDR1 SGHTA and CDR2 FQGNSA. CDR3 length equals 11 residues. The germline V and J ends were trimmed by 8 bases and 6 bases, with 9 bases remaining between them. The CDR3 DNA reads TGTGCCAGCGGATTAGTTGATACGCAGTATTTT. It codes for CASGLVDTQYF.

This clonotype was detected only a few times. The genes are TRBV20-1 and TRBJ2-1; maybe TRBD2 (6 bases). Germline-derived CDR1 and CDR2 are DFQATT and SNEGSKA (reference sequence). The V end lost 8 bases, the J end lost 4 bases, and 21 bases lay between the germline ends. CDR3 length: 15 residues. The CDR3 region is CSPISLRDFYNEQFF. Written as DNA, the CDR3 is TGCAGTCCTATATCCCTCAGGGACTTTTACAATGAGCAGTTCTTC.

A single count supports this clonotype. The V gene is TRBV4-1, the J gene TRBJ2-7, with a weak D call TRBD2 (6 bases). This CDR3 is built from 15 residues. Trimming left V 4 bases short and J 2 bases short, with 15 bases between. Germline V gene sequence: CDR1 MGHRA, CDR2 YSYEKL. CDR3 loop: CASSPQTGLTYEQYF. The CDR3 region has the DNA TGCGCCAGCAGCCCACAAACGGGACTCACCTACGAGCAGTACTTC.

This clonotype was seen a single time. The gene calls are TRBV28 and TRBJ2-4; D possibly corresponds to TRBD2 (6 bases). The ends were cut back, 5 bases at V and 9 bases at J, with 20 bases in the middle. Germline V gene lookup returns CDR1 MDHEN and CDR2 SYDVKM. The CDR3 length is 15 residues. CDR3 loop: CASSPPGLGGLIQYF. CDR3 coding DNA: TGTGCCAGCAGTCCCCCGGGACTGGGAGGTCTCATTCAGTACTTC.

This clonotype was found a few times. DNA for the CDR3: TGCAGCGTTTGGCTTGTGGGCACCTACGAGCAGTACTTC. This gives the protein CSVWLVGTYEQYF. The chain combines TRBV29-1 with TRBJ2-5; D is unclear. The assigned J gene may be wrong: the sequence end matches TRBJ2-7 better. Germline CDR1 and CDR2: SQVTM and ANQGSEA. CDR3 size: 13 residues.

This chain links TRBV29-1 with TRBJ2-2; TRBD1 agrees at 7 bases. CDR3 length equals 13 residues. Germline values: CDR1 SQVTM, CDR2 ANQGSEA. Trimming removed 8 bases from V and 6 bases from J; junction bases left unmatched: 9. The CDR3 reads CSTRGTDSGELFF. Written as DNA, the CDR3 is TGCAGCACTCGAGGGACAGACTCCGGGGAGCTGTTTTTT.

The gene calls are TRBV10-3 and TRBJ2-7, with 9 bases matching TRBD2. Germline loops: CDR1 ENHRY, CDR2 SYGVKD. CDR3 length equals 15 residues. J was trimmed by 3 bases and V by 2 bases; bases with no gene match: 5. The CDR3 sequence: CAISERLAEIYEQYF. The CDR3, as DNA: TGTGCCATCAGTGAGAGACTAGCGGAAATCTACGAGCAGTACTTC.

CDR3 DNA: TGTGCCAGCAGCGTGACAGGGGGCCGTTTCAATGAGCAGTTCTTC. Residues: CASSVTGGRFNEQFF. The chain carries TRBV7-2 and TRBJ2-1; 10 bases are shared with TRBD1. The V gene end was trimmed by 5 bases and the J gene end by 6 bases; junction bases not matched to a gene: 7. The CDR3 extends over 15 amino acids. The V gene's germline CDR1 is SGHTA and CDR2 FQGNSA.

This chain's CDR3 is CASSLGQGLSYGYTF. CDR3 sequence (DNA): TGCGCCAGCAGCTTGGGACAGGGGCTCAGCTATGGCTACACCTTC. This chain uses TRBV5-1 with TRBJ1-2; 8 nucleotides agree with TRBD1. V lost 0 bases and J lost 4; bases outside the gene matches: 5. CDR3 length: 15 amino acids. Germline V CDR1 and CDR2: SGHRS, YFSETQ.

J is TRBJ2-6 and V is TRBV29-1; D not resolved. The CDR3 consists of 13 residues. V lost 5 bases to trimming and J lost 6 bases, with 11 bases between them. The germline V gene encodes CDR1 SQVTM and CDR2 ANQGSEA. For the CDR3, the DNA is TGCAGCGTTTCAGATTTCGCGGCCAACGTCCTGACTTTC. It specifies CSVSDFAANVLTF.

The V and J genes are TRBV12-3 or TRBV12-4 and TRBJ1-1; D may be TRBD1 (5 bases). The CDR3 totals 11 residues. Trimming left V 3 bases short and J 8 bases short, with 7 bases between. Here the CDR3 DNA reads TGTGCCAGCAGTTTGGGGGTGGAAGCTTTCTTT. As protein: CASSLGVEAFF.

As to this clonotype: One base away lies a much larger clone, so this may be a sequencing read error. The CDR3 is CSRRRVSHEQYF. CDR3 bases: TGCAGTCGACGCAGGGTTTCCCACGAGCAGTACTTC. V usage is TRBV20-1 and J usage is TRBJ2-7; a weak D match, TRBD1 (5 bases). Germline assignment: CDR1 DFQATT and CDR2 SNEGSKA (reference sequence). The CDR3 totals 12 residues. Between the trimmed V and J ends, which lost 8 bases and 5 bases, there was a span of 16 bases.